This is a list of T cell receptor beta chains from one sample in a study of shared clonotypes between healthy human individuals. TCRdb's table, derived via immunoSEQ multiplex PCR, lists solely in-frame clones and lacks some. The sample lists about 1.5 million clones; 96% were seen once. The specimen sequenced was naive CD4+ T cells sorted from blood. The receptors were sampled from a man aged 25 to 45 in good health. CDR3s include the opening cysteine and the closing phenylalanine or tryptophan. The order of the fields is D gene, clone size, V gene, J gene, CDR3 protein, CDR3 DNA. A D gene is named only where the DNA matches it firmly. Clone size, where shown, is once, few, many, or a class for clones that have expanded.

>TRBD1|-|TRBV28|TRBJ1-2
CASITGQGGGYTF
TGTGCCAGCATTACCGGACAGGGAGGGGGCTACACCTTC
>-|-|TRBV10-3|TRBJ2-7
CAISDLYEQYF
TGTGCCATCAGTGACCTTTACGAGCAGTACTTC
>-|-|TRBV5-4|TRBJ2-4
CASSSPDYIQYF
TGTGCCAGCAGCTCGCCCGATTATATTCAGTACTTC
>-|-|TRBV27|TRBJ1-4
CASSSAGGLNEKLFF
TGTGCCAGCAGCTCCGCGGGGGGGCTAAATGAAAAACTGTTTTTT
>-|-|TRBV4-1|TRBJ2-2
CASSQVLGSPVGELFF
TGCGCCAGCAGCCAAGTTCTGGGGAGTCCGGTCGGGGAGCTGTTTTTT
>-|once|TRBV15|TRBJ2-4
CATSRDPSWMTLAKNIQYF
TGTGCCACCAGCAGAGACCCCAGTTGGATGACCTTAGCCAAAAACATTCAGTACTTC
>-|-|TRBV10-1|TRBJ2-2
CASSESSIGGRFSGELFF
TGCGCCAGCAGTGAGTCGAGTATTGGGGGGCGCTTCTCCGGGGAGCTGTTTTTT
>-|-|TRBV9|TRBJ2-3
CASSVTPGVDGDTQYF
TGTGCCAGCAGCGTAACCCCGGGGGTGGATGGAGATACGCAGTATTTT
>-|-|TRBV2|TRBJ1-5
CASRGRVWEQPQHF
TGTGCCAGCAGGGGCAGGGTTTGGGAACAGCCCCAGCATTTT
>-|-|TRBV5-6|TRBJ2-4
CASSLAGLAKNIQYF
TGTGCCAGCAGCTTGGCCGGACTAGCCAAAAACATTCAGTACTTC
>-|-|TRBV5-1|TRBJ2-3
CASSLPGLTDTQYF
TGCGCCAGCAGCTTGCCGGGCCTCACAGATACGCAGTATTTT
>-|-|TRBV18|TRBJ1-1
CASSPLKGWDTEAFF
TGTGCCAGCTCACCCCTAAAGGGTTGGGACACTGAAGCTTTCTTT
>TRBD2|-|TRBV19|TRBJ2-2
CASSVRTGPFGLAGTTGELFF
TGTGCCAGTAGTGTCCGGACGGGACCCTTTGGACTAGCGGGAACCACCGGGGAGCTGTTTTTT
>-|-|TRBV29-1|TRBJ1-2
CSVGRGADGYTF
TGCAGCGTTGGGAGGGGAGCAGATGGCTACACCTTC
>-|-|TRBV4-1|TRBJ1-2
CASSQPGRAPYGYTF
TGCGCCAGCAGCCAGCCCGGCCGGGCGCCCTATGGCTACACCTTC
>TRBD2|-|TRBV15|TRBJ2-1
CATSRDRGSFLGGNEQFF
TGTGCCACCAGCAGAGATCGCGGGAGTTTTCTGGGGGGCAATGAGCAGTTCTTC
>TRBD1|-|TRBV9|TRBJ1-1
CASSVQGASTEAFF
TGTGCCAGCAGCGTTCAGGGGGCTAGCACTGAAGCTTTCTTT
>-|-|TRBV4-3|TRBJ2-1
CASSQEAVKNGGQFF
TGCGCCAGCAGCCAAGAGGCCGTGAAGAATGGCGGGCAGTTCTTC
>-|-|TRBV2|TRBJ1-5
CASSVTDPNQPQHF
TGTGCCAGCAGTGTCACAGACCCCAATCAGCCCCAGCATTTT
>-|-|TRBV15|TRBJ2-7
CATSRDVAVGYEQYF
TGTGCCACCAGCAGAGACGTAGCGGTTGGCTACGAGCAGTACTTC
>-|-|TRBV2|TRBJ1-5
CASSEGRQRHQPQHF
TGTGCCAGCAGTGAAGGTAGGCAGAGACATCAGCCCCAGCATTTT
>TRBD2|-|TRBV5-4|TRBJ2-1
CASSWGTSRRGYNEQFF
TGTGCCAGCAGCTGGGGGACTAGCCGACGGGGGTACAATGAGCAGTTCTTC
>-|-|TRBV9|TRBJ1-3
CASSVEQTSGNTIYF
TGTGCCAGCAGCGTAGAGCAGACCTCTGGAAACACCATATATTTT
>TRBD1|-|TRBV6-5|TRBJ1-3
CASRGTGSSGNTIYF
TGTGCCAGCAGGGGGACAGGCTCATCTGGAAACACCATATATTTT
>-|-|TRBV25-1|TRBJ1-2
CASSETPNYGYTF
TGTGCCAGCAGTGAAACACCGAACTATGGCTACACCTTC
>TRBD1|-|TRBV28|TRBJ2-5
CASSPGQIVLETQYF
TGTGCCAGCAGTCCGGGACAGATAGTTCTAGAGACCCAGTACTTC
>-|-|TRBV7-7|TRBJ2-7
CASSLVASQRDYEQYF
TGTGCTAGCAGCTTAGTGGCTTCGCAGAGGGACTACGAGCAGTACTTC
>-|few|TRBV9|TRBJ2-3
CASSSSGGVRDTQYF
TGTGCCAGCAGCTCCTCTGGGGGAGTCAGGGATACGCAGTATTTT
>-|-|TRBV5-5|TRBJ2-7
CASSPAGLVSYEQYF
TGTGCCAGCAGCCCGGCAGGGTTAGTTTCCTACGAGCAGTACTTC
>TRBD1|-|TRBV5-1|TRBJ1-2
CASSFRDRLYGYTF
TGCGCCAGCAGCTTCCGGGACAGACTCTATGGCTACACCTTC
>-|-|TRBV29-1|TRBJ2-2
CSVRQAGITGELFF
TGCAGCGTACGACAGGCTGGGATTACCGGGGAGCTGTTTTTT
>-|-|TRBV4-3|TRBJ2-2
CASSQGILNTGELFF
TGCGCCAGCAGCCAAGGGATTTTGAACACCGGGGAGCTGTTTTTT
>-|-|TRBV15|TRBJ1-3
CATSRPGTLSGNTIYF
TGTGCCACCAGCAGACCCGGGACACTCTCTGGAAACACCATATATTTT
>-|-|TRBV5-4|TRBJ1-4
CASSRTGGNEKLFF
TGTGCCAGCAGCCGGACCGGGGGTAATGAAAAACTGTTTTTT
>-|-|TRBV7-2|TRBJ2-5
CASTRGFQETQYF
TGTGCCAGCACCCGGGGATTCCAAGAGACCCAGTACTTC
>-|-|TRBV5-1|TRBJ2-5
CASSDSGQETQYF
TGCGCCAGCAGCGACTCAGGCCAAGAGACCCAGTACTTC
>TRBD2|-|TRBV5-4|TRBJ2-5
CASSPHTSGRETQYF
TGTGCCAGCAGCCCCCACACTAGCGGGAGAGAGACCCAGTACTTC
>TRBD1|once|TRBV28|TRBJ2-7
CASSLGTGSPYEQYF
TGTGCCAGCAGCCTGGGGACAGGGAGTCCCTACGAGCAGTACTTC
>-|once|TRBV10-3|TRBJ1-2
CAISESEGYGYTF
TGTGCCATCAGTGAGTCAGAGGGCTATGGCTACACCTTC
>TRBD1|once|TRBV27|TRBJ2-7
CASSHDRAQEQYF
TGTGCCAGCAGCCACGACAGGGCCCAAGAGCAGTACTTC
>-|-|TRBV9|TRBJ2-5
CASSVALTEETQYF
TGTGCCAGCAGCGTAGCTCTGACCGAAGAGACCCAGTACTTC
>-|-|TRBV25-1|TRBJ2-6
CASSESGRGANVLTF
TGTGCCAGCAGTGAATCAGGGAGAGGGGCCAACGTCCTGACTTTC